The present TCR beta chain was sequenced within a study of shared clonotypes between healthy human individuals. Caucasian adults living in Nashville, Tennessee, provided all samples. V dropped 3 bases and J dropped 6 bases, with 11 bases sitting between them. The CDR3 sequence is 13 residues long. Per germline, CDR1 SGHRS and CDR2 YFSETQ. This clone was picked up one time. Its antigen is still unknown. Points from the study as a whole: The small donor group covered limited genetic and exposure diversity.

An assay was performed, and its level was deep. Some clones are missing from TCRdb's copy, which holds only in-frame ones; the method was immunoSEQ multiplex PCR. Of about 710,000 clones listed, approximately 72% were seen once; the top ten hold more than 1.5%. The sequencing sample was made of memory CD4+ T cells sorted from blood. Subset in this sample: CD45RA-negative fraction. The chain couples TRBV5-1 to TRBJ2-3; D not resolved. The receptor comes from a woman between 25 and 40 years old in good health. CDR3 loop: CASSSSLLDTQYF. The CDR3 DNA reads TGCGCCAGCAGCTCAAGCTTACTTGATACGCAGTATTTT.